The rows below give T cell receptor beta chains drawn from one sample of a study of CD8 T cells in ankylosing spondylitis. TCRdb reprocessed the 5' RACE reads with MiXCR, giving one entry per CDR3 protein. The sample lists about 240,000 distinct CDR3 sequences, over 8.5% occurring once. Material for sequencing was blood, either unsorted or a sorted T cell fraction (not recorded which). All receptors derive from a male donor with ankylosing spondylitis or in good health (not recorded which). CDR3s include the opening cysteine and the closing phenylalanine or tryptophan. D genes are given only for firm matches. Clone size is shown for a subset of rows, as once, few, many or a class of expanded clone.

V gene: TRBV7-2
J gene: TRBJ2-7
D gene: TRBD2
clone size: few
CDR3 protein: CASSSSGGVYEQYF
CDR3 DNA: TGTGCCAGCAGCTCTAGCGGGGGGGTCTACGAGCAGTACTTC

V gene: TRBV5-1
J gene: TRBJ2-1
D gene: -
clone size: many
CDR3 protein: CASSGGGGTAYNEQFF
CDR3 DNA: TGCGCCAGCAGCGGAGGGGGCGGGACAGCCTACAATGAGCAGTTCTTC

V gene: TRBV20-1
J gene: TRBJ2-7
D gene: TRBD1
clone size: many
CDR3 protein: CSARDRDREYSEQYF
CDR3 DNA: TGCAGTGCTAGAGATCGTGACAGGGAGTATAGCGAGCAGTACTTC

V gene: TRBV6-1
J gene: TRBJ2-7
D gene: -
clone size: many
CDR3 protein: CASSEGSIEQYF
CDR3 DNA: TGTGCCAGCAGTGAAGGAAGCATCGAGCAGTACTTC

V gene: TRBV20-1
J gene: TRBJ2-1
D gene: -
clone size: many
CDR3 protein: CSARDGMASYNEQFF
CDR3 DNA: TGCAGTGCTAGAGACGGAATGGCCTCCTACAATGAGCAGTTCTTC

V gene: TRBV12-3/TRBV12-4
J gene: TRBJ2-5
D gene: -
clone size: many
CDR3 protein: CASRTQGWETQYF
CDR3 DNA: TGTGCCAGCAGGACCCAGGGTTGGGAGACCCAGTACTTC

V gene: TRBV20-1
J gene: TRBJ2-1
D gene: TRBD2
clone size: many
CDR3 protein: CSARANLAGAYNEQFF
CDR3 DNA: TGCAGTGCTAGAGCGAACTTAGCGGGAGCCTACAATGAGCAGTTCTTC

V gene: TRBV3-1
J gene: TRBJ2-4
D gene: -
clone size: many
CDR3 protein: CASSLNDGGGHQYF
CDR3 DNA: TGTGCCAGCAGTCTTAATGACGGAGGAGGTCATCAGTACTTC

V gene: TRBV4-2
J gene: TRBJ1-5
D gene: TRBD1
clone size: few
CDR3 protein: CASSRYGDREEAGGNQPQHF
CDR3 DNA: TGTGCCAGCAGCCGTTACGGGGACAGGGAGGAGGCGGGAGGCAATCAGCCCCAGCATTTT

V gene: TRBV20-1
J gene: TRBJ2-4
D gene: -
clone size: many
CDR3 protein: CSAAEGRGLAKNIQYF
CDR3 DNA: TGCAGTGCCGCTGAGGGGCGGGGGCTAGCCAAAAACATTCAGTACTTC

V gene: TRBV7-9
J gene: TRBJ2-5
D gene: -
clone size: many
CDR3 protein: CAGSPRGQETQYF
CDR3 DNA: TGTGCCGGCAGCCCACGGGGCCAAGAGACCCAGTACTTC

V gene: TRBV24-1
J gene: TRBJ2-3
D gene: -
clone size: many
CDR3 protein: CATSDRATGPDSDTQYF
CDR3 DNA: TGTGCCACCAGTGACCGCGCGACAGGACCTGACTCGGATACGCAGTATTTT

V gene: TRBV20-1
J gene: TRBJ2-1
D gene: TRBD2
clone size: many
CDR3 protein: CSARSVTSGASSYNEQFF
CDR3 DNA: TGCAGTGCTAGGTCAGTGACTAGCGGGGCGAGCTCCTACAATGAGCAGTTCTTC

V gene: TRBV20-1
J gene: TRBJ1-2
D gene: TRBD1
clone size: few
CDR3 protein: CSAIQGDGYGYTF
CDR3 DNA: TGCAGTGCTATACAGGGGGACGGCTATGGCTACACCTTC

V gene: TRBV3-1
J gene: TRBJ2-2
D gene: -
clone size: many
CDR3 protein: CASSQVLVSRAGAYTGELFF
CDR3 DNA: TGTGCCAGCAGCCAAGTCCTGGTTTCGCGTGCCGGGGCGTACACCGGGGAGCTGTTTTTT

V gene: TRBV5-1
J gene: TRBJ2-6
D gene: -
clone size: few
CDR3 protein: CASSLSRAGANVLTF
CDR3 DNA: TGCGCCAGCAGCTTGAGCCGGGCTGGGGCCAACGTCCTGACTTTC

V gene: TRBV13
J gene: TRBJ2-2
D gene: -
clone size: -
CDR3 protein: CASSSRETVYTGELFF
CDR3 DNA: TGTGCCAGCAGCTCCAGAGAGACAGTGTACACCGGGGAGCTGTTTTTT

V gene: TRBV5-4
J gene: TRBJ1-2
D gene: -
clone size: many
CDR3 protein: CASQTPGNYGYTF
CDR3 DNA: TGTGCCAGCCAGACCCCCGGGAACTATGGCTACACCTTC

V gene: TRBV5-1
J gene: TRBJ1-6
D gene: -
clone size: many
CDR3 protein: CASIEGYDNSPLHF
CDR3 DNA: TGCGCCAGCATTGAGGGCTACGATAATTCACCCCTCCACTTT

V gene: TRBV12-3/TRBV12-4
J gene: TRBJ1-2
D gene: TRBD1
clone size: many
CDR3 protein: CASSPGGNSYTF
CDR3 DNA: TGTGCCAGCAGTCCAGGGGGTAATAGCTACACCTTC

V gene: TRBV12-3/TRBV12-4
J gene: TRBJ1-5
D gene: -
clone size: many
CDR3 protein: CASSPAGTPSNQPQHF
CDR3 DNA: TGTGCCAGCAGTCCGGCCGGGACGCCGAGCAATCAGCCCCAGCATTTT

V gene: TRBV7-2
J gene: TRBJ1-1
D gene: -
clone size: many
CDR3 protein: CASVSRPLWGTEAFF
CDR3 DNA: TGTGCCAGCGTCTCAAGACCCCTTTGGGGGACTGAAGCTTTCTTT

V gene: TRBV24-1
J gene: TRBJ2-3
D gene: TRBD2
clone size: many
CDR3 protein: CATSEGRDFADTQYF
CDR3 DNA: TGTGCCACCAGTGAGGGGAGGGACTTCGCAGATACGCAGTATTTT

V gene: TRBV10-3
J gene: TRBJ2-7
D gene: -
clone size: many
CDR3 protein: CAISERDEQYF
CDR3 DNA: TGTGCCATCAGTGAGCGGGACGAGCAGTACTTC

V gene: TRBV7-8
J gene: TRBJ2-3
D gene: -
clone size: many
CDR3 protein: CASSLVRGKDTQYF
CDR3 DNA: TGTGCCAGCAGCTTAGTACGGGGGAAGGATACGCAGTATTTT

V gene: TRBV10-3
J gene: TRBJ2-3
D gene: -
clone size: many
CDR3 protein: CAISPTTDTQYF
CDR3 DNA: TGTGCCATCAGTCCGACGACAGATACGCAGTATTTT

V gene: TRBV18
J gene: TRBJ2-1
D gene: -
clone size: few
CDR3 protein: CASSPLLGDEQFF
CDR3 DNA: TGTGCCAGCTCACCCCTTCTAGGGGATGAGCAGTTCTTC

V gene: TRBV28
J gene: TRBJ1-4
D gene: -
clone size: many
CDR3 protein: CASSPLSFATNEKLFF
CDR3 DNA: TGTGCCAGCAGTCCGCTGTCATTTGCAACTAATGAAAAACTGTTTTTT

V gene: TRBV5-1
J gene: TRBJ1-5
D gene: -
clone size: few
CDR3 protein: CASSLTGSQPQHF
CDR3 DNA: TGCGCCAGCAGCTTGACAGGGTCACAGCCCCAGCATTTT

V gene: TRBV7-6
J gene: TRBJ2-5
D gene: -
clone size: few
CDR3 protein: CARKTGDATQYF
CDR3 DNA: TGTGCCAGGAAAACTGGGGATGCGACCCAGTACTTC

V gene: TRBV4-3
J gene: TRBJ1-2
D gene: TRBD1
clone size: many
CDR3 protein: CASSQGDRPHGYTF
CDR3 DNA: TGCGCCAGCAGCCAAGGGGACAGGCCACATGGCTACACCTTC

V gene: TRBV4-3
J gene: TRBJ2-1
D gene: TRBD2
clone size: many
CDR3 protein: CASSQVIAAGDEQFF
CDR3 DNA: TGCGCCAGCAGCCAAGTAATAGCGGCGGGGGATGAGCAGTTCTTC

V gene: TRBV30
J gene: TRBJ1-2
D gene: TRBD1
clone size: few
CDR3 protein: CAWRAGQGSYGYTF
CDR3 DNA: TGTGCCTGGAGGGCGGGACAGGGATCCTATGGCTACACCTTC

V gene: TRBV6-1
J gene: TRBJ2-3
D gene: -
clone size: many
CDR3 protein: CASSEWGRTDTQYF
CDR3 DNA: TGTGCCAGCAGTGAATGGGGGAGAACAGATACGCAGTATTTT

V gene: TRBV5-1
J gene: TRBJ2-1
D gene: TRBD2
clone size: many
CDR3 protein: CASSQTLLAASYNEQFF
CDR3 DNA: TGCGCCAGCTCCCAGACCCTCCTAGCGGCTTCCTACAATGAGCAGTTCTTC

V gene: TRBV4-1
J gene: TRBJ1-1
D gene: -
clone size: few
CDR3 protein: CASSQLSTGNTEAFF
CDR3 DNA: TGCGCCAGCAGCCAACTCTCGACAGGGAACACTGAAGCTTTCTTT

V gene: TRBV20-1
J gene: TRBJ2-3
D gene: -
clone size: few
CDR3 protein: CSASRQTLSLDTQYF
CDR3 DNA: TGCAGTGCTAGTCGTCAGACCCTATCCCTAGATACGCAGTATTTT

V gene: TRBV5-1
J gene: TRBJ2-5
D gene: TRBD1
clone size: few
CDR3 protein: CASSSWTGGQETQYF
CDR3 DNA: TGCGCCAGCAGCTCCTGGACAGGGGGCCAGGAGACCCAGTACTTC

V gene: TRBV7-8
J gene: TRBJ2-4
D gene: -
clone size: many
CDR3 protein: CASSLGTQNIQYF
CDR3 DNA: TGTGCCAGCAGCTTAGGGACTCAAAACATTCAGTACTTC

V gene: TRBV7-2
J gene: TRBJ2-7
D gene: TRBD2
clone size: few
CDR3 protein: CASSLPRGLASSYEQYF
CDR3 DNA: TGTGCCAGCAGCCTGCCCCGAGGACTAGCAAGCTCCTACGAGCAGTACTTC

V gene: TRBV3-1
J gene: TRBJ1-1
D gene: -
clone size: -
CDR3 protein: CASSQGRRQGFTEAFF
CDR3 DNA: TGTGCCAGCAGCCAAGGCAGGCGGCAGGGATTCACTGAAGCTTTCTTT

V gene: TRBV7-9
J gene: TRBJ2-3
D gene: -
clone size: many
CDR3 protein: CASSSTDTQYF
CDR3 DNA: TGTGCCAGCAGCTCCACAGATACGCAGTATTTT

V gene: TRBV27
J gene: TRBJ2-2
D gene: -
clone size: many
CDR3 protein: CASSAWDSGEELFF
CDR3 DNA: TGTGCCAGCAGTGCCTGGGACAGCGGGGAGGAGCTGTTTTTT

V gene: TRBV9
J gene: TRBJ1-1
D gene: -
clone size: many
CDR3 protein: CASSVNSNRMNTEAFF
CDR3 DNA: TGTGCCAGCAGCGTAAACAGCAACCGTATGAACACTGAAGCTTTCTTT

V gene: TRBV5-4
J gene: TRBJ2-1
D gene: -
clone size: -
CDR3 protein: CASSWGMASSYNEQFF
CDR3 DNA: TGTGCCAGCAGCTGGGGGATGGCGAGCTCCTACAATGAGCAGTTCTTC

V gene: TRBV4-2
J gene: TRBJ2-7
D gene: -
clone size: -
CDR3 protein: CASSQEEREYYEQYF
CDR3 DNA: TGTGCCAGCAGCCAAGAAGAACGGGAGTACTACGAGCAGTACTTC

V gene: TRBV5-1
J gene: TRBJ1-6
D gene: -
clone size: many
CDR3 protein: CASSLNTDNSPLHF
CDR3 DNA: TGCGCCAGCAGCTTGAACACCGATAATTCACCCCTCCACTTT

V gene: TRBV7-8
J gene: TRBJ1-5
D gene: TRBD1
clone size: many
CDR3 protein: CASSLRQGGNNQPQHF
CDR3 DNA: TGTGCCAGCAGCTTGAGACAGGGGGGGAACAATCAGCCCCAGCATTTT

V gene: TRBV7-2
J gene: TRBJ2-1
D gene: -
clone size: many
CDR3 protein: CASSLSNGYYNEQFF
CDR3 DNA: TGTGCCAGCAGCTTGAGTAACGGTTACTACAATGAGCAGTTCTTC

V gene: TRBV20-1
J gene: TRBJ2-7
D gene: -
clone size: -
CDR3 protein: CSARPPGQPISEQYF
CDR3 DNA: TGCAGTGCTAGACCCCCGGGCCAGCCAATTTCCGAGCAGTACTTC

V gene: TRBV4-1
J gene: TRBJ2-7
D gene: TRBD2
clone size: few
CDR3 protein: CASSQEGTSGVYEQYF
CDR3 DNA: TGCGCCAGCAGCCAAGAGGGGACTAGCGGGGTCTACGAGCAGTACTTC

V gene: TRBV5-1
J gene: TRBJ2-5
D gene: TRBD2
clone size: many
CDR3 protein: CASLSGTSGRAEETQYF
CDR3 DNA: TGCGCCAGCCTTTCGGGAACTAGCGGGAGGGCCGAGGAGACCCAGTACTTC